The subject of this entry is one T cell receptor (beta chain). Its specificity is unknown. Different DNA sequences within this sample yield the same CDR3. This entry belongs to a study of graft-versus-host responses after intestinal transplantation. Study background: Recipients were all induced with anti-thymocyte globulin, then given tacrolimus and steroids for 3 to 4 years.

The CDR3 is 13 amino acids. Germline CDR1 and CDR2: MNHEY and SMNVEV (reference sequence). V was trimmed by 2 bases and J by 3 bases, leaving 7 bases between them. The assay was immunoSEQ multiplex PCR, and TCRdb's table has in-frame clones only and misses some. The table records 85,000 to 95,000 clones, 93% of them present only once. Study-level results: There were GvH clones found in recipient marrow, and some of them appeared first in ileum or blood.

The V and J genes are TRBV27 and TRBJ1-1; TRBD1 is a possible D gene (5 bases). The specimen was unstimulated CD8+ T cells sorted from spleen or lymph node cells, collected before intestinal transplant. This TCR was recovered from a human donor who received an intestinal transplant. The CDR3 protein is CASSLGGDTEAFF. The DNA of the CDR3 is TGTGCCAGCAGTTTAGGGGGGGACACTGAAGCTTTCTTT.